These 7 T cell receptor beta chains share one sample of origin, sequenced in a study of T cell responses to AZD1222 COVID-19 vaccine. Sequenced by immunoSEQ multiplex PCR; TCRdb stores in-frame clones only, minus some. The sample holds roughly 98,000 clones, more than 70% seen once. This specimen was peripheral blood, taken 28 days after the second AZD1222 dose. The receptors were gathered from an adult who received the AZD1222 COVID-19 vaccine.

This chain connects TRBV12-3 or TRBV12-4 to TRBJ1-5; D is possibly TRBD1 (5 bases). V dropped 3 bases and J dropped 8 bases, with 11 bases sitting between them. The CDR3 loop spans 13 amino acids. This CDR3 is CASSLGDMKPQHF. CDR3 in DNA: TGTGCCAGCAGTTTGGGGGATATGAAGCCCCAGCATTTT.

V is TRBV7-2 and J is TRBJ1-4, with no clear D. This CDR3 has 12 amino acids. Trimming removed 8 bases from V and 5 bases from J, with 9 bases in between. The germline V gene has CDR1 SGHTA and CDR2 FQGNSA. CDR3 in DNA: TGTGCCAGCCAACCGGGAAATGAAAAACTGTTTTTT. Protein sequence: CASQPGNEKLFF.

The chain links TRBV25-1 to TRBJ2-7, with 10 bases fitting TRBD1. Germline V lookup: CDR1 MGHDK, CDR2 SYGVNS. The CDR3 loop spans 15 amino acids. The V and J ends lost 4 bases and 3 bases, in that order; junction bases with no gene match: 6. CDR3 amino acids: CASSAGQGIFYEQYF. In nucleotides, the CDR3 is TGTGCCAGCAGTGCGGGACAGGGGATCTTCTACGAGCAGTACTTC.

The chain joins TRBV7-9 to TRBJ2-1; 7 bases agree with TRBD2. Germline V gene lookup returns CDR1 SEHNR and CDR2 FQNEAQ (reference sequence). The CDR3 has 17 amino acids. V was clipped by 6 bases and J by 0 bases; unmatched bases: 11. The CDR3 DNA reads TGTGCCAGCAGGTCCCGGTCTAGCGGACCCTCCTACAATGAGCAGTTCTTC. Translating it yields CASRSRSSGPSYNEQFF.

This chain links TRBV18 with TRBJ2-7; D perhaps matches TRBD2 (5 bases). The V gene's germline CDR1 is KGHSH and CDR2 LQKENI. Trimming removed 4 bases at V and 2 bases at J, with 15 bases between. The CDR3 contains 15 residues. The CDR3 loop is CASSQDGVLTYEQYF. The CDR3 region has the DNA TGTGCCAGCTCACAGGACGGGGTACTCACCTACGAGCAGTACTTC.

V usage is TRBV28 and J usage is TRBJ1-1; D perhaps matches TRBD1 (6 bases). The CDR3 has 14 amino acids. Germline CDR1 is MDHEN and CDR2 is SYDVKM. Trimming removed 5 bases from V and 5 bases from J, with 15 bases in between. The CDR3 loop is CASSPTGGRTEAFF. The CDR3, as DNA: TGTGCCAGCAGTCCCACCGGGGGCCGGACTGAAGCTTTCTTT.

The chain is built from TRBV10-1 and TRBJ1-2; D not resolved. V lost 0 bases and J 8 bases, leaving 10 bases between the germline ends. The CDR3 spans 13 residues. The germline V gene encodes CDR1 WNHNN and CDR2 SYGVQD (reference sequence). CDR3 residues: CASSESRARGYTF. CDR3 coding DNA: TGCGCCAGCAGTGAGTCTAGGGCCCGCGGCTACACCTTC.